The clone carrying this T cell receptor beta chain was counted ten times or more. MiXCR, applied by TCRdb to the 5' RACE reads, yields one record per CDR3 protein. The sample contains over 30,000 distinct CDR3 sequences, 10% to 15% of which appear only once. The sample originates from a study of neurological immune-mediated disorders. The CDR3 totals 12 residues. Germline CDR1 SGHTA, CDR2 FQGTGA. V lost 5 bases, J lost 4 bases, and 7 bases lay in between. Regarding time point: longitudinal time-point 2. This TCR derives from a woman aged 35 to 49 in good health. The chain uses TRBV7-3 and TRBJ2-3; D not certain. Input material: PBMCs. The CDR3 DNA follows: TGTGCCAGCAGCCGACCGGCAGATACGCAGTATTTT. Its translation: CASSRPADTQYF.